What follows describes a single T cell receptor (beta chain). The antigen is not known. Per the germline V gene, CDR1 is LNHDA and CDR2 is SQIVND (reference sequence). CDR3 length: 15 amino acids. The germline V and J ends were trimmed by 5 bases and 0 bases, with 11 bases remaining between them. This sample was included in a study of shared clonotypes between healthy human individuals. Study conclusions and caveats: Rarefaction curves obtained for sorted subsets showed sequencing incomplete despite large depth.

Produced via immunoSEQ multiplex PCR; TCRdb's table is partial and in-frame only. Of over 2 million clones in the sample, 85% to 95% were seen once. V and J are TRBV19 and TRBJ1-3; D is unclear. This receptor was obtained from a man aged 18 to 29 in good health. Some clones in this sample may be carry-over from other donors' samples. The sequenced sample consisted of naive CD4+ T cells from PBMCs. Noted subset: CD45RA+ positively selected. The CDR3 sequence is CASSASHFSGNTIYF. The CDR3 region has the DNA TGTGCCAGTAGTGCTTCGCACTTCTCTGGAAACACCATATATTTT.